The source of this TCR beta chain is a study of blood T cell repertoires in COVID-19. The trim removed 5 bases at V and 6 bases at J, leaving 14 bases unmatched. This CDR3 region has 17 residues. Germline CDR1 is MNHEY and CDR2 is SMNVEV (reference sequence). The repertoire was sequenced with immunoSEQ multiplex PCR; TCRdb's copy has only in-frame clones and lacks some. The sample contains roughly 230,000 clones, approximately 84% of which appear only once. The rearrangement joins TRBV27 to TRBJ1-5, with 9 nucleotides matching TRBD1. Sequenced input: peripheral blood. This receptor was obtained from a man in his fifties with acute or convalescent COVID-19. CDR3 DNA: TGTGCCAGCAGTCGGGCGGGACAGGGATTCATTGGTCAGCCCCAGCATTTT. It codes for CASSRAGQGFIGQPQHF.